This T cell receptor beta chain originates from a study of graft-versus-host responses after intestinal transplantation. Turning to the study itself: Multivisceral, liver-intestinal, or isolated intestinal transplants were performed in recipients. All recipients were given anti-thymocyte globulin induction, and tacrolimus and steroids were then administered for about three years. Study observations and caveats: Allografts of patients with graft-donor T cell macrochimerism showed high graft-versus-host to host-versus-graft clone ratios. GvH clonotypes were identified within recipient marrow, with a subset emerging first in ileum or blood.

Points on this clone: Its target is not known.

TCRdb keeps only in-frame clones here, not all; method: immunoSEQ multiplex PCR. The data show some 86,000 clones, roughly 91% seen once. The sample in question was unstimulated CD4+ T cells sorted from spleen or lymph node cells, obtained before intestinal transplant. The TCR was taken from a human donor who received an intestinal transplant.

Here the CDR3 reads CAWGADSLKNIQYF. CDR3 in DNA: TGTGCCTGGGGGGCAGACAGTTTAAAAAACATTCAGTACTTC. The J gene is TRBJ2-4, the V gene TRBV30; maybe TRBD1 (5 bases). CDR1 and CDR2 (germline): GTSNPN, SVGIG (reference sequence). Trimming stripped 5 bases from V and 4 bases from J, with 15 bases between. The CDR3 is 14 residues long.